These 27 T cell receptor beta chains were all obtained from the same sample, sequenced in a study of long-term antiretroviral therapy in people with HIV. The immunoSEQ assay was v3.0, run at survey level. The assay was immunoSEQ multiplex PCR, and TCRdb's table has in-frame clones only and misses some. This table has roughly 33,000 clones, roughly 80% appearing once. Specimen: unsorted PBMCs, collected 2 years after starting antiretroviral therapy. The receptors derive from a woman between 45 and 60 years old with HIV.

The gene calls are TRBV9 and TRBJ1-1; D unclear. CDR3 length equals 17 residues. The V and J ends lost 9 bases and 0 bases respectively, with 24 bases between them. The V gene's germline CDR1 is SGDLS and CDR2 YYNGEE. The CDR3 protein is CATSDVNLRPMNTEAFF. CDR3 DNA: TGTGCCACCAGTGACGTTAATTTGAGACCTATGAACACTGAAGCTTTCTTT.

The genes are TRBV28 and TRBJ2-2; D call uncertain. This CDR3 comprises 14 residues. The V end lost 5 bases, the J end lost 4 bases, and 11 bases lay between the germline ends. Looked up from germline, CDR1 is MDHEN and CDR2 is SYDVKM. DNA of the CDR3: TGTGCCAGCAGTAGCTCTCCTGCCACCGGGGAGCTGTTTTTT. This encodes CASSSSPATGELFF.

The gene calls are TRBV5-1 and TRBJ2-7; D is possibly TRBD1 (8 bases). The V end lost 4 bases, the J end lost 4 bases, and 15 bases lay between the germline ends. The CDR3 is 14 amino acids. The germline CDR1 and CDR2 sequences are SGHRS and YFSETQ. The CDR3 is CASSLQGGGYEQYF. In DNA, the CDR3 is TGCGCCAGCAGCCTACAGGGGGGAGGGTACGAGCAGTACTTC.

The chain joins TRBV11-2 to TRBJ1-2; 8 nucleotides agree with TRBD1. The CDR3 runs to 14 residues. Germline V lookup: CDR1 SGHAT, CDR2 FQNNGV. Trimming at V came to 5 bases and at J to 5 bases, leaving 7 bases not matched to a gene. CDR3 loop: CASSAGTGLYGYTF. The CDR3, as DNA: TGTGCCAGCAGCGCCGGGACAGGTCTATATGGCTACACCTTC. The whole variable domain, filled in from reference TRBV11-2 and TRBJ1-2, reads EAGVAQSPRYKIIEKRQSVAFWCNPISGHATLYWYQQILGQGPKLLIQFQNNGVVDDSQLPKDRFSAERLKGVDSTLKIQPAKLEDSAVYLCASSAGTGLYGYTFGSGTRLTVV.

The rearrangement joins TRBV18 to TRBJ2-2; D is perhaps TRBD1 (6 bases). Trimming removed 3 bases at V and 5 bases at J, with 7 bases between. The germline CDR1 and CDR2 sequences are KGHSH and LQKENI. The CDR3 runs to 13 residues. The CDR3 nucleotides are TGTGCCAGCTCACCTCAGGGGACCGGGGAGCTGTTTTTT. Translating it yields CASSPQGTGELFF.

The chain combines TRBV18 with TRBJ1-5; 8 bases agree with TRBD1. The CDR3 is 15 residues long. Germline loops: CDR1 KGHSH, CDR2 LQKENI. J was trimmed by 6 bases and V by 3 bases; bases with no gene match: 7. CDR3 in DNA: TGTGCCAGCTCACCGTCGACAGGGGAAGTTCAGCCCCAGCATTTT. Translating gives CASSPSTGEVQPQHF.

CDR3 amino acids: CASSFRGTEAFF. CDR3 nucleotide sequence: TGTGCCAGCAGCTTTCGGGGCACTGAAGCTTTCTTT. The chain has TRBV25-1 and TRBJ1-1; no clear D gene. Trimming cost V 6 bases and J 4 bases, with 9 bases left between them. Germline assignment: CDR1 MGHDK and CDR2 SYGVNS. This CDR3 comprises 12 residues. The full variable domain, its missing parts supplied by reference TRBV25-1 and TRBJ1-1, is EADIYQTPRYLVIGTGKKITLECSQTMGHDKMYWYQQDPGMELHLIHYSYGVNSTEKGDLSSESTVSRIRTEHFPLTLESARPSHTSQYLCASSFRGTEAFFGQGTRLTVV.

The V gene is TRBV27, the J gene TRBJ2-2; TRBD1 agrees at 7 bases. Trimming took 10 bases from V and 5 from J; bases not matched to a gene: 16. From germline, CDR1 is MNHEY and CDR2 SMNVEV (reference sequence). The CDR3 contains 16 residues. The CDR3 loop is CATRLRVRQGTGELFF. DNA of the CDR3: TGTGCCACTCGTTTAAGGGTCCGACAGGGTACCGGGGAGCTGTTTTTT.

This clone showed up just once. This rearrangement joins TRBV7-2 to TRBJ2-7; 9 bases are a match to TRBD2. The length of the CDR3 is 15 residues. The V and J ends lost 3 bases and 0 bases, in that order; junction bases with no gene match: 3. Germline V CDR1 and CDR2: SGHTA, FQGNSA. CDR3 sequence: CASSLSGGTSYEQYV. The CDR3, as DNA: TGTGCCAGCAGCTTGAGCGGGGGGACCTCCTACGAGCAGTACGTC.

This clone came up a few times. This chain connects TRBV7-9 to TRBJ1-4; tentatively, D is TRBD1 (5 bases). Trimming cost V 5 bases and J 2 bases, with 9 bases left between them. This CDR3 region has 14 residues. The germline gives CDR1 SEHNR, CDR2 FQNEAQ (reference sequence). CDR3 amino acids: CASSPGRTNEKLFF. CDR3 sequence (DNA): TGTGCCAGCAGCCCAGGGAGGACTAATGAAAAACTGTTTTTT.

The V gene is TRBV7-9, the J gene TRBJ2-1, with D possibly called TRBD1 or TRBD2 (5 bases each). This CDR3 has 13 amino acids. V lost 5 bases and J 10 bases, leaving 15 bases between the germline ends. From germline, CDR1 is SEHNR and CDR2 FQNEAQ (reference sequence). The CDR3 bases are TGTGCCAGCAGCCGGGACCCCGTCGGCGAGCAGTTCTTC. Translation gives CASSRDPVGEQFF.

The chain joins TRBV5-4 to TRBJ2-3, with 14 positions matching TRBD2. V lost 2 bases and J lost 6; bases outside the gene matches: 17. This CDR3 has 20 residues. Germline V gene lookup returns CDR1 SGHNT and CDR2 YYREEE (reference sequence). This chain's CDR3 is CASSLPPTSGGGGPRDTQYF. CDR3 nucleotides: TGTGCCAGCAGCTTACCTCCGACTAGCGGGGGGGGCGGTCCCCGGGATACGCAGTATTTT. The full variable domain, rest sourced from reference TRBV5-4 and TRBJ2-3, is ETGVTQSPTHLIKTRGQQVTLRCSSQSGHNTVSWYQQALGQGPQFIFQYYREEENGRGNFPPRFSGLQFPNYSSELNVNALELDDSALYLCASSLPPTSGGGGPRDTQYFGPGTRLTVL.

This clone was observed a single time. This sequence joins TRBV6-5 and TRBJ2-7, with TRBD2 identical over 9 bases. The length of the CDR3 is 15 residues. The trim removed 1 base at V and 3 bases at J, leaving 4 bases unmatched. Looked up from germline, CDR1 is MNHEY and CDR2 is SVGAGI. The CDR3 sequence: CASSYFGGGVYEQYF. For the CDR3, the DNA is TGTGCCAGCAGTTACTTTGGCGGGGGGGTCTACGAGCAGTACTTC.

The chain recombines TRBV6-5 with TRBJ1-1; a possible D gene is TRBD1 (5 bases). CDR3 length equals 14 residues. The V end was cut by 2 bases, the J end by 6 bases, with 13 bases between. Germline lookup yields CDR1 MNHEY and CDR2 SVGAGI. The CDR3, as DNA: TGTGCCAGCAGTTACGGAGACAGAAGCCCTGAAGCTTTCTTT. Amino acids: CASSYGDRSPEAFF.

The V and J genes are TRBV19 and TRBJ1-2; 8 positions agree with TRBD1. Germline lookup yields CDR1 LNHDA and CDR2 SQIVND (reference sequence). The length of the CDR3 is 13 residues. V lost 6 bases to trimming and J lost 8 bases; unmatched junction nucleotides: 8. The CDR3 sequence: CASSDRGFRGYTF. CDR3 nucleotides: TGTGCCAGTAGCGACAGGGGTTTTAGGGGCTACACCTTC.

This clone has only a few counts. DNA for the CDR3: TGCAGCGCGTACAGGGGCTCCTCTGGAAACACCATATATTTT. Its protein is CSAYRGSSGNTIYF. The chain combines TRBV29-1 with TRBJ1-3, with 7 bases matching TRBD1. The V gene's germline CDR1 is SQVTM and CDR2 ANQGSEA. V lost 7 bases to trimming and J lost 0 bases; unmatched junction nucleotides: 6. The CDR3 is 14 residues long.

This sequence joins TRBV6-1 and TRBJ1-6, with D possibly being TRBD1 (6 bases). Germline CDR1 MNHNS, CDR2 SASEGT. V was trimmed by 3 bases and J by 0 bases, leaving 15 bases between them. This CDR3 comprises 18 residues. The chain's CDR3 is CASSETGGGSSYNSPLHF. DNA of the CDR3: TGTGCCAGCAGTGAGACAGGAGGGGGAAGCTCCTATAATTCACCCCTCCACTTT.

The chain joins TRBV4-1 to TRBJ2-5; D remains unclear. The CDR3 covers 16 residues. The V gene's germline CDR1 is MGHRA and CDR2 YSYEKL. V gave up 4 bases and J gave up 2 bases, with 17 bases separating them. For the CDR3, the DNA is TGCGCCAGCAGCCCCCTGTGGGTCGGATCGCAAGAGACCCAGTACTTC. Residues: CASSPLWVGSQETQYF.

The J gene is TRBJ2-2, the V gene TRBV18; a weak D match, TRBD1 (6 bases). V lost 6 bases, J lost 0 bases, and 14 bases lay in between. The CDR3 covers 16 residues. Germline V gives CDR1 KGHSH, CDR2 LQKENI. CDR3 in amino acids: CASSRPDRTNTGELFF. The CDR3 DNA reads TGTGCCAGCTCTCGGCCTGACAGGACGAACACCGGGGAGCTGTTTTTT.

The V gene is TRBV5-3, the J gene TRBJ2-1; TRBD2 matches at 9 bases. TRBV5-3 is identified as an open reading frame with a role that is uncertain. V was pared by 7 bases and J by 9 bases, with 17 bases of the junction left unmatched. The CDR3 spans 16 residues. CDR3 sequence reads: CARGQRGLAVRGEQFF. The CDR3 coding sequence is TGTGCCAGAGGACAACGGGGACTAGCTGTAAGGGGTGAGCAGTTCTTC.

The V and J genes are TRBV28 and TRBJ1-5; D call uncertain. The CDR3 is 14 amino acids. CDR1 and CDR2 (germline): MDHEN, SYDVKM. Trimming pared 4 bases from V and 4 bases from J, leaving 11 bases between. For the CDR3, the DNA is TGTGCCAGCAGTTCTCAACATGTAAATCAGCCCCAGCATTTT. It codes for CASSSQHVNQPQHF.

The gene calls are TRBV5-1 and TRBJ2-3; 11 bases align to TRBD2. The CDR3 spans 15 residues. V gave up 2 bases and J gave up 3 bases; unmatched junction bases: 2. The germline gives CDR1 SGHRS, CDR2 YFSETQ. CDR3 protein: CASSFSGGATDTQYF. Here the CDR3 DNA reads TGCGCCAGCAGCTTTAGCGGGGGGGCGACAGATACGCAGTATTTT.

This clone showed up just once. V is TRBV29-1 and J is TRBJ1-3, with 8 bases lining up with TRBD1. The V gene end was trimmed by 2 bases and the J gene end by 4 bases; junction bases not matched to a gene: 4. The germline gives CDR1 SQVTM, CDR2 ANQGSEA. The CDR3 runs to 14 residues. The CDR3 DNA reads TGCAGCGTTGAATCAGGGGGCGGCGGAAACACCATATATTTT. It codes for CSVESGGGGNTIYF.

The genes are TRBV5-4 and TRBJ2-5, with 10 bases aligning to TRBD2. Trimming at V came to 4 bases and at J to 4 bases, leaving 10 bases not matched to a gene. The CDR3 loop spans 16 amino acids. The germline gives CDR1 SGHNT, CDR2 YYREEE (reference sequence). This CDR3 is CASSPRQAGGRETQYF. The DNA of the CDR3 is TGTGCCAGCAGCCCCCGGCAAGCGGGGGGGAGAGAGACCCAGTACTTC.

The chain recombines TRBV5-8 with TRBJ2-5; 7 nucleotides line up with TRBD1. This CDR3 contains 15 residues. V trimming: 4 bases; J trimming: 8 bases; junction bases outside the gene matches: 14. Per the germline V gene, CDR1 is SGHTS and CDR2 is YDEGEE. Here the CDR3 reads CASSRQGISVNTQYF. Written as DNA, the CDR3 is TGTGCCAGCAGCCGACAGGGCATCTCGGTTAATACCCAGTACTTC.

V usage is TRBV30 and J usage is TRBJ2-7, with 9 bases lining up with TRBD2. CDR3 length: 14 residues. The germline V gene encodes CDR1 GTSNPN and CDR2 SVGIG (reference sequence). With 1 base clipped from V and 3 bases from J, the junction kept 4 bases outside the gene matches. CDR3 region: CAWSATTSGYEQYF. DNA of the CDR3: TGTGCCTGGAGTGCAACGACTAGCGGCTACGAGCAGTACTTC. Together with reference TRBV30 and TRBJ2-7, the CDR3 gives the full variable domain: SQTIHQWPATLVQPVGSPLSLECTVEGTSNPNLYWYRQAAGRGLQLLFYSVGIGQISSEVPQNLSASRPQDRQFILSSKKLLLSDSGFYLCAWSATTSGYEQYFGPGTRLTVT.

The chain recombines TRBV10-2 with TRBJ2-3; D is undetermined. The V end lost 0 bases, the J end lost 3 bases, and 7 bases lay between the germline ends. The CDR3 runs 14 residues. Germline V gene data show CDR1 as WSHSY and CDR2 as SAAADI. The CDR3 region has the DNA TGCGCCAGCAGTGAGTCAATGCAAACAGATACGCAGTATTTT. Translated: CASSESMQTDTQYF.